Below, 16 T cell receptor beta chains from the same sample are listed, as sequenced in a study of shared clonotypes between healthy human individuals. Generated by immunoSEQ multiplex PCR, the TCRdb table keeps only in-frame clones and is missing some. Among 2.5 million or so clones listed, about 92% were seen once. The sequencing input was naive CD4+ T cells sorted from blood. Subset indicated: CD45RA+ positively selected. Receptor source: a man aged 18-30 years in good health.

A word on this clone: The same CDR3 is also encoded by other DNA sequences in this sample. V and J are TRBV5-1 and TRBJ1-1; possibly TRBD1 for D (5 bases). The CDR3 length is 14 residues. Per germline, CDR1 SGHRS and CDR2 YFSETQ. V dropped 3 bases and J dropped 1 base, with 10 bases sitting between them. The CDR3 DNA follows: TGCGCCAGCAGCTCAGGGCAGGGGAACACTGAAGCTTTCTTT. Amino acids: CASSSGQGNTEAFF.

Comment on this clone: Other DNA variants within this sample encode the same CDR3. J is TRBJ1-1 and V is TRBV11-2, with no clear D. Per the germline V gene, CDR1 is SGHAT and CDR2 is FQNNGV. Trimming pared 5 bases from V and 1 base from J, leaving 8 bases between. The CDR3 has 13 residues. CDR3 bases: TGTGCCAGCAGCCCCACGGGGAACACTGAAGCTTTCTTT. The encoded protein is CASSPTGNTEAFF.

This clone showed up just a few times. The rearrangement links TRBV6-5 to TRBJ1-1, with no clear D. V lost 6 bases and J lost 4, with 12 bases in between. The length of the CDR3 is 13 residues. Germline V gives CDR1 MNHEY, CDR2 SVGAGI. CDR3 in amino acids: CASSPVVATEAFF. The CDR3 coding sequence is TGTGCCAGCAGCCCCGTAGTCGCCACTGAAGCTTTCTTT.

About this clone itself: Other DNA variants within this sample encode the same CDR3. The chain uses TRBV5-1 and TRBJ2-7; D gene ambiguous. This CDR3 region has 11 residues. Germline V CDR1 and CDR2: SGHRS, YFSETQ. The V gene lost 2 bases and the J gene lost 3 bases, with 3 bases spanning the gap. Written as DNA, the CDR3 is TGCGCCAGCAGCTTAGGCTACGAGCAGTACTTC. Amino acid sequence: CASSLGYEQYF. Full variable domain (outside the CDR3, taken from reference TRBV5-1 and TRBJ2-7): KAGVTQTPRYLIKTRGQQVTLSCSPISGHRSVSWYQQTPGQGLQFLFEYFSETQRNKGNFPGRFSGRQFSNSRSEMNVSTLELGDSALYLCASSLGYEQYFGPGTRLTVT.

The chain employs TRBV10-3 and TRBJ2-5; no definite D call. Trimming cost V 4 bases and J 1 base, with 13 bases left between them. The length of the CDR3 is 15 residues. CDR1 is ENHRY, CDR2 SYGVKD, per germline. The CDR3 DNA reads TGTGCCATCAGTGGCGAAACTCTAACCCAAGAGACCCAGTACTTC. Amino acid sequence: CAISGETLTQETQYF.

V and J are TRBV5-1 and TRBJ1-2; D uncertain. Trimming took off 1 base at V and 6 bases at J, with 10 bases between the two ends. Germline V gene sequence: CDR1 SGHRS, CDR2 YFSETQ. The CDR3 is 13 amino acids. CDR3 amino acids: CASSLRGLDGYTF. Here the CDR3 DNA reads TGCGCCAGCAGCTTGAGAGGGCTGGATGGCTACACCTTC. Using reference TRBV5-1 and TRBJ1-2 for the parts outside the CDR3, the full variable domain is KAGVTQTPRYLIKTRGQQVTLSCSPISGHRSVSWYQQTPGQGLQFLFEYFSETQRNKGNFPGRFSGRQFSNSRSEMNVSTLELGDSALYLCASSLRGLDGYTFGSGTRLTVV.

This clone was seen more than once but under ten times. This chain connects TRBV7-8 to TRBJ1-2; D unresolved. V was cut by 5 bases and J by 2 bases, with 6 bases left in between. Germline V lookup: CDR1 SGHVS, CDR2 FQNEAQ. The length of the CDR3 is 12 residues. CDR3 sequence reads: CASSAQNYGYTF. The DNA of the CDR3 is TGTGCCAGCAGCGCCCAGAACTATGGCTACACCTTC.

This clone was picked up one time. The rearrangement uses TRBV11-2 and TRBJ1-5, with 11 bases fitting TRBD1. The CDR3 has 14 amino acids. The V segment lost 3 bases and the J segment 8 bases; nucleotides outside the gene matches: 3. CDR1 and CDR2 (germline): SGHAT, FQNNGV. The CDR3 is CASSFGTGGEPQHF. The CDR3 nucleotides read TGTGCCAGCAGCTTCGGGACAGGGGGGGAGCCCCAGCATTTT.

The rearrangement joins TRBV5-4 to TRBJ2-2; 13 nucleotides agree with TRBD2. The CDR3 has 15 residues. CDR1 is SGHNT and CDR2 is YYREEE in the germline V gene (reference sequence). The V and J ends lost 6 bases and 6 bases, in that order; junction bases with no gene match: 5. DNA for the CDR3: TGTGCCAGCACCTTAGGGACTAGCGGGGCCGGGGAGCTGTTTTTT. Translation gives CASTLGTSGAGELFF.

Comment on this clone: The same CDR3 arises from other DNA sequences in this sample as well. This chain connects TRBV6-5 to TRBJ2-5, with a possible D match to TRBD2 (5 bases). Germline values: CDR1 MNHEY, CDR2 SVGAGI. V lost 2 bases to trimming and J lost 2 bases, with 6 bases between them. There are 13 residues in the CDR3. Written as DNA, the CDR3 is TGTGCCAGCAGTTACGGAGGACAAGAGACCCAGTACTTC. It yields the protein CASSYGGQETQYF.

V and J are TRBV9 and TRBJ2-6; TRBD2 is a possible D gene (5 bases). Trimming took off 3 bases at V and 0 bases at J, with 13 bases between the two ends. There are 17 residues in the CDR3. Germline V gene data show CDR1 as SGDLS and CDR2 as YYNGEE. The DNA of the CDR3 is TGTGCCAGCAGCGGCGAGTCGGGGAGCTCTGGGGCCAACGTCCTGACTTTC. Residues: CASSGESGSSGANVLTF.

V usage is TRBV9 and J usage is TRBJ2-3; no definite D call. CDR1 SGDLS and CDR2 YYNGEE come from the germline V gene. The ends were cut back, 4 bases at V and 0 bases at J, with 9 bases in the middle. The CDR3 consists of 14 residues. The CDR3 spells CASSLDASTDTQYF. CDR3 nucleotides: TGTGCCAGCAGCCTGGACGCGAGCACAGATACGCAGTATTTT.

The chain carries TRBV2 and TRBJ2-1; 10 positions agree with TRBD2. From germline, CDR1 is SNHLY and CDR2 FYNNEI. The CDR3 spans 15 residues. V lost 7 bases, J lost 1 base, and 4 bases stayed unmatched. For the CDR3, the DNA is TGTGCCAGCATTATACTAGCGGGGTCCTACAATGAGCAGTTCTTC. This gives the protein CASIILAGSYNEQFF.

On this clone itself: The junction shows a germline mismatch at one end, possibly a read error. The chain carries TRBV4-1 and TRBJ2-3, with D uncertain. The CDR3 loop spans 14 amino acids. Germline CDR1 and CDR2: MGHRA and YSYEKL. This chain's CDR3 is CASSQDPLVSGLDF. As DNA, the CDR3 is TGCGCCAGCAGCCAAGATCCGTTAGTGTCGGGTTTGGATTTT.

This chain uses TRBV7-8 with TRBJ2-1; D unresolved. The V gene's germline CDR1 is SGHVS and CDR2 FQNEAQ. Trimming took off 8 bases at V and 6 bases at J, with 14 bases between the two ends. The CDR3 runs 13 residues. The CDR3 nucleotides read TGTGCCAGCCAGCAGCTACGGATCAATGAGCAGTTCTTC. Its protein is CASQQLRINEQFF.

V is TRBV10-3 and J is TRBJ2-7; possibly TRBD1 for D (6 bases). Trimming removed 0 bases from V and 8 bases from J, with 14 bases in between. This CDR3 has 14 amino acids. Germline assignment: CDR1 ENHRY and CDR2 SYGVKD. CDR3 protein: CAISESTGKRKQYF. The CDR3 coding sequence is TGTGCCATCAGTGAGTCAACAGGGAAAAGGAAGCAGTACTTC.